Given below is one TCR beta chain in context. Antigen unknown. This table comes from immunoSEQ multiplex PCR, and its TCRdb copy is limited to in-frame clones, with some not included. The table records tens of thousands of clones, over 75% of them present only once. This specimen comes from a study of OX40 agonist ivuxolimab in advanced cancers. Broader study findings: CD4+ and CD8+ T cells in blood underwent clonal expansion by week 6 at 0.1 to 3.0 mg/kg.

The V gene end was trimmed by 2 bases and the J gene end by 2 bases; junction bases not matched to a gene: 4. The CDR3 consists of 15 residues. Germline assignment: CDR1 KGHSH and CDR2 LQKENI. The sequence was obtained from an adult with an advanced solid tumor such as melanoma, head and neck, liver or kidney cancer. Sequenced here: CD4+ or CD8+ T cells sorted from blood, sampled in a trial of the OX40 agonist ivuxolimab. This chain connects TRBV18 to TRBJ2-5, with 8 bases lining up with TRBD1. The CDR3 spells CASSPTWTGQETQYF. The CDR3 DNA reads TGTGCCAGCTCACCAACCTGGACAGGGCAAGAGACCCAGTACTTC.